Shown below are 28 T cell receptor beta chains from a single sample sequenced in a study of T cell responses to AZD1222 COVID-19 vaccine. The protocol was immunoSEQ multiplex PCR, while the TCRdb copy is restricted to in-frame clones and leaves out a portion. This table has 90,000 to 95,000 clones, approximately 90% appearing once. This sample comprised peripheral blood, obtained on day 0 of AZD1222 vaccination. The receptors come from an adult in good health.

The chain uses TRBV7-9 and TRBJ2-2; no firm D call. The CDR3 loop spans 13 amino acids. Deletions cut 5 bases from V and 8 bases from J, with 12 bases between. Germline assignment: CDR1 SEHNR and CDR2 FQNEAQ (reference sequence). The CDR3 region has the DNA TGTGCCAGCAGCCTGCGACAAGAAGGGGAGCTGTTTTTT. Protein sequence: CASSLRQEGELFF.

The V call is TRBV7-9, the J call TRBJ2-5; D might be TRBD2 (5 bases). This CDR3 region has 13 residues. Germline V lookup: CDR1 SEHNR, CDR2 FQNEAQ (reference sequence). Trimming took 4 bases from V and 1 from J, leaving 7 bases between them. The CDR3 coding sequence is TGTGCCAGCAGCTCGGGAAGCCAAGAGACCCAGTACTTC. Its translation: CASSSGSQETQYF.

The rearrangement links TRBV18 to TRBJ2-7; no definite D call. With 2 bases removed from V and 0 bases from J, the gap between germline ends came to 11 bases. Germline-derived CDR1 and CDR2 are KGHSH and LQKENI. This CDR3 region has 15 residues. CDR3 amino acids: CASSPSQATSYEQYF. The CDR3 bases are TGTGCCAGCTCACCATCCCAGGCCACCTCCTACGAGCAGTACTTC.

This chain links TRBV6-5 with TRBJ1-2; tentative D call: TRBD1 (5 bases). CDR1 is MNHEY and CDR2 is SVGAGI in the germline V gene. Trimming removed 0 bases at V and 1 base at J, with 12 bases between. The CDR3 length is 16 residues. CDR3 coding DNA: TGTGCCAGCAGTTACTCGAAAGGGAGGGGTAACTATGGCTACACCTTC. It specifies CASSYSKGRGNYGYTF.

The chain links TRBV6-1 to TRBJ2-2; D not certain. Deletions cut 0 bases from V and 6 bases from J, with 14 bases between. The CDR3 spans 16 residues. Per germline, CDR1 MNHNS and CDR2 SASEGT. CDR3 nucleotides: TGTGCCAGCAGTGAAGCGACGAGCAGGTCTTCCGGGGAGCTGTTTTTT. Its translation: CASSEATSRSSGELFF.

The chain links TRBV3-1 (or the pseudogene TRBV3-2) to TRBJ1-2, with D maybe TRBD1 (6 bases). Deletions cut 7 bases from V and 6 bases from J, with 9 bases between. The CDR3 length is 11 residues. In germline, CDR1 is LGHDT, CDR2 YNNKEL (reference sequence). The CDR3 spells CASNSGDGYTF. Written as DNA, the CDR3 is TGTGCCAGCAACTCAGGGGATGGCTACACCTTC.

The chain combines TRBV5-1 with TRBJ2-5, with D perhaps TRBD1 (6 bases). The CDR3 runs to 11 residues. V dropped 3 bases and J dropped 9 bases, with 9 bases sitting between them. Germline-derived CDR1 and CDR2 are SGHRS and YFSETQ. Here the CDR3 DNA reads TGCGCCAGCAGCTCCGAGGGGGCCCAGTACTTC. Amino acids: CASSSEGAQYF.

The chain combines TRBV7-9 with TRBJ1-1; no reliable D call. V gave up 3 bases and J gave up 0 bases, with 14 bases separating them. Germline assignment: CDR1 SEHNR and CDR2 FQNEAQ (reference sequence). The CDR3 is 16 amino acids. The CDR3 coding sequence is TGTGCCAGCAGCTTCGGTGTGACGCTTATGAACACTGAAGCTTTCTTT. Translation gives CASSFGVTLMNTEAFF. Variable domain in full (rest from reference TRBV7-9 and TRBJ1-1): DTGVSQNPRHKITKRGQNVTFRCDPISEHNRLYWYRQTLGQGPEFLTYFQNEAQLEKSRLLSDRFSAERPKGSFSTLEIQRTEQGDSAMYLCASSFGVTLMNTEAFFGQGTRLTVV.

The J gene is TRBJ2-3, the V gene TRBV7-3; 9 bases align to TRBD1. Losses at the gene ends were 0 bases for V and 5 bases for J; bases not matched to a gene: 6. This CDR3 contains 16 residues. The V gene's germline CDR1 is SGHTA and CDR2 FQGTGA. The CDR3 DNA is TGTGCCAGCAGCTTAACCTACAGGGGGCAGAGAGATACGCAGTATTTT. This gives the protein CASSLTYRGQRDTQYF. The full variable domain, in which reference TRBV7-3 and TRBJ2-3 provide the parts outside the CDR3, is GAGVSQTPSNKVTEKGKYVELRCDPISGHTALYWYRQSLGQGPEFLIYFQGTGAADDSGLPNDRFFAVRPEGSVSTLKIQRTERGDSAVYLCASSLTYRGQRDTQYFGPGTRLTVL.

This chain links TRBV19 with TRBJ1-5, with D hard to call. V dropped 0 bases and J dropped 4 bases, with 13 bases sitting between them. From germline, CDR1 is LNHDA and CDR2 SQIVND (reference sequence). CDR3 size: 16 residues. CDR3 loop: CASSIDGFPGNQPQHF. As DNA, the CDR3 is TGTGCCAGTAGTATAGATGGCTTCCCTGGGAATCAGCCCCAGCATTTT.

V gene TRBV7-9 combines with J gene TRBJ2-7; D remains unclear. Germline CDR1 SEHNR, CDR2 FQNEAQ (reference sequence). Trimming cost V 5 bases and J 5 bases, with 19 bases left between them. The CDR3 extends over 15 amino acids. CDR3 DNA: TGTGCCAGCAGCACCCGGCAGCCCCGTGGACACGAGCAGTACTTC. Translated, it gives CASSTRQPRGHEQYF.

The V gene is TRBV28, the J gene TRBJ2-7; 7 positions match TRBD1. This CDR3 comprises 16 residues. Losses at the gene ends were 2 bases for V and 2 bases for J; bases not matched to a gene: 9. From germline, CDR1 is MDHEN and CDR2 SYDVKM. The CDR3 region has the DNA TGTGCCAGCAGTTTACTTAATATCGACAGGGCCTACGAGCAGTACTTC. It is translated as CASSLLNIDRAYEQYF.

The V and J genes are TRBV5-1 and TRBJ1-2, with a possible D match to TRBD1 (5 bases). Trimming shortened V by 0 bases and J by 2 bases, and 11 bases separated the two germline ends. This CDR3 contains 15 residues. The germline gives CDR1 SGHRS, CDR2 YFSETQ. DNA of the CDR3: TGCGCCAGCAGCTTGGTTCCCGAGGGGAACTATGGCTACACCTTC. This encodes CASSLVPEGNYGYTF.

The chain combines TRBV28 with TRBJ2-7; 11 bases are a match to TRBD2. Germline CDR1 MDHEN, CDR2 SYDVKM. CDR3 length: 14 amino acids. V shed 8 bases and J 4 bases; nucleotides not matched to a gene: 7. CDR3 in DNA: TGTGCCAGCTCCTTAGCGGGGGGGTTGTACGAGCAGTACTTC. Translation: CASSLAGGLYEQYF.

The chain combines TRBV5-4 with TRBJ2-1, with 10 bases aligning to TRBD1. After removal of 3 bases from V and 6 bases from J, the junction contained 6 bases not matched to a gene. The CDR3 is 15 residues long. CDR1 is SGHNT and CDR2 is YYREEE in the germline V gene (reference sequence). The CDR3 region has the DNA TGTGCCAGCAGCTCGCACGGACAGGGGGTCAATGAGCAGTTCTTC. Its protein is CASSSHGQGVNEQFF.

The sample holds one count of this clone. The chain uses TRBV6-1 and TRBJ1-3; D not resolved. CDR1 MNHNS and CDR2 SASEGT come from the germline V gene. The CDR3 runs 15 residues. The germline V and J ends were trimmed by 1 base and 9 bases, with 16 bases remaining between them. The CDR3 sequence: CASSEGYGFQSTIYF. CDR3 in DNA: TGTGCCAGCAGTGAAGGGTATGGGTTTCAAAGCACCATATATTTT.

The chain joins TRBV28 to TRBJ1-5; the D gene is possibly TRBD1 (5 bases). The CDR3 runs to 15 residues. V gave up 3 bases and J gave up 7 bases, with 16 bases separating them. CDR1 is MDHEN and CDR2 is SYDVKM in the germline V gene. CDR3 DNA: TGTGCCAGCAGTTTGGTTGTGGGAGGGGCCCAGCCCCAGCATTTT. Residues: CASSLVVGGAQPQHF.

The chain couples TRBV5-1 to TRBJ2-2, with no clear D. Germline CDR1 reads SGHRS; CDR2 reads YFSETQ. This CDR3 spans 13 amino acids. V lost 2 bases and J lost 3, with 5 bases in between. CDR3 protein: CASSFRDTGELFF. The CDR3 DNA is TGCGCCAGCAGCTTTAGGGACACCGGGGAGCTGTTTTTT.

This clone was seen just once. V gene TRBV30 combines with J gene TRBJ1-4; a weak D match, TRBD1 (5 bases). The CDR3 has 16 residues. Germline V CDR1 and CDR2: GTSNPN, SVGIG (reference sequence). V lost 0 bases, J lost 4 bases, and 15 bases lay in between. The CDR3 loop reads CAWSVELRDFNEKLFF. CDR3 bases: TGTGCCTGGAGTGTAGAACTTCGGGACTTTAATGAAAAACTGTTTTTT.

The chain uses TRBV7-2 and TRBJ2-5, with 8 bases lining up with TRBD1. The CDR3 has 15 amino acids. With 5 bases clipped from V and 1 base from J, the junction kept 6 bases outside the gene matches. Germline loops: CDR1 SGHTA, CDR2 FQGNSA. The CDR3 region is CASSRTGSLQETQYF. DNA for the CDR3: TGTGCCAGCAGCCGGACAGGGTCACTCCAAGAGACCCAGTACTTC.

The V and J genes are TRBV11-3 and TRBJ1-3, with D tentatively TRBD1 (5 bases). Germline assignment: CDR1 SGHNT and CDR2 YENEEA. The CDR3 extends over 14 amino acids. V lost 5 bases, J lost 1 base, and 9 bases lay in between. The CDR3 reads CASSPGGSGNTIYF. DNA of the CDR3: TGTGCCAGCAGCCCGGGGGGGTCTGGAAACACCATATATTTT.

The chain couples TRBV6-2 or TRBV6-3 to TRBJ1-1; a possible D gene is TRBD1 (6 bases). The V gene lost 6 bases and the J gene lost 1 base, with 12 bases spanning the gap. The CDR3 covers 14 residues. CDR1 is MNHEY and CDR2 is SVGEGT in the germline V gene. The CDR3, as DNA: TGTGCCAGCAGCTTCGACAGGCCGAACACTGAAGCTTTCTTT. Its translation is CASSFDRPNTEAFF.

The chain recombines TRBV29-1 with TRBJ2-3; tentative D call: TRBD1 (6 bases). Trimming pared 7 bases from V and 5 bases from J, leaving 16 bases between. CDR1 and CDR2 (germline): SQVTM, ANQGSEA. The CDR3 covers 13 residues. The CDR3 bases are TGCAGCGCCCCAGGGGTTGGAGGAGATACGCAGTATTTT. This sequence encodes CSAPGVGGDTQYF.

This clone was recorded once. The chain uses TRBV6-5 and TRBJ1-1; D uncertain. Trimming took off 2 bases at V and 1 base at J, with 5 bases between the two ends. Looked up from germline, CDR1 is MNHEY and CDR2 is SVGAGI. This CDR3 region has 13 residues. CDR3 DNA: TGTGCCAGCAGTTACAGGGCGAACACTGAAGCTTTCTTT. Protein product: CASSYRANTEAFF.

The rearrangement links TRBV7-9 to TRBJ1-1; 7 nucleotides agree with TRBD1. This CDR3 comprises 11 residues. The junction had 4 bases not matched to a gene; V was cut back by 5 bases and J by 10 bases. Germline CDR1 SEHNR, CDR2 FQNEAQ (reference sequence). Here the CDR3 reads CASSRDSAAFF. CDR3 bases: TGTGCCAGCAGCCGGGACAGTGCAGCTTTCTTT.

V gene TRBV4-3 combines with J gene TRBJ1-1; D not certain. Germline V gene lookup returns CDR1 LGHNA and CDR2 YSLEER. Trimming stripped 3 bases from V and 0 bases from J, with 2 bases between. This CDR3 is built from 12 residues. The CDR3 loop is CASSQMNTEAFF. The CDR3 DNA sequence: TGCGCCAGCAGCCAGATGAACACTGAAGCTTTCTTT.

The rearrangement uses TRBV6-5 and TRBJ1-2; 7 bases agree with TRBD1. J lost 8 bases, V lost 6 bases, and 12 bases had no gene match. This CDR3 has 14 amino acids. Looked up from germline, CDR1 is MNHEY and CDR2 is SVGAGI. In DNA form, the CDR3 reads TGTGCCAGCAGGATCCACCTTACAGGGGACGGCTACACCTTC. Protein: CASRIHLTGDGYTF.

V gene TRBV5-6 combines with J gene TRBJ1-5; the match to TRBD1 covers 7 bases. J was trimmed by 5 bases and V by 4 bases; bases with no gene match: 12. There are 16 residues in the CDR3. Germline assignment: CDR1 SGHDT and CDR2 YYEEEE. The CDR3 DNA reads TGTGCCAGCAGCGGACGGGACAGTAAGGTCCATCAGCCCCAGCATTTT. It codes for CASSGRDSKVHQPQHF.